The sequence of this TCR beta chain was determined in a study of T cell repertoires in cytomegalovirus infection. V dropped 3 bases and J dropped 7 bases, with 10 bases sitting between them. The CDR3 totals 13 residues. Germline V gives CDR1 LNHDA, CDR2 SQIVND (reference sequence). Whole-study results and caveats: Carriers of CMV plus the relevant HLA were identified by cumulative public TCR beta family frequency.

TCRdb itself ran the reads through MiXCR, one entry per CDR3 protein. The sample includes about 400,000 distinct CDR3 sequences, less than 20% of them seen just once. Of note for this clonotype: The antigen remains undetermined.

The sample was PBMCs. The chain couples TRBV19 to TRBJ1-5; D gene unclear. This TCR derives from a human donor in good health (CMV status not recorded). Some clones in this sample may be carry-over from other donors' samples. The chain's CDR3 is CASSIRAEQPQHF. The CDR3 region has the DNA TGTGCCAGTAGTATTCGGGCGGAGCAGCCCCAGCATTTT.